One sample yielded the 5 T cell receptor beta chains listed below, sequenced in a study of blood T cell repertoires in COVID-19. The repertoire was sequenced with immunoSEQ multiplex PCR; TCRdb's copy has only in-frame clones and lacks some. The data contain over 85,000 clones, roughly 87% of them singletons. Material for sequencing was peripheral blood. These receptors all come from a man between 50 and 59 years old with active COVID-19.

The V gene is TRBV7-3, the J gene TRBJ2-1, with D perhaps matching TRBD2 (6 bases). V was pared by 5 bases and J by 10 bases, with 15 bases between. In germline, CDR1 is SGHTA, CDR2 FQGTGA. The CDR3 is 13 amino acids. CDR3: CASSPVGAGEQFF. In DNA, the CDR3 is TGTGCCAGCAGCCCGGTTGGGGCGGGGGAGCAGTTCTTC. Drawing the rest from reference TRBV7-3 and TRBJ2-1, the complete variable domain is GAGVSQTPSNKVTEKGKYVELRCDPISGHTALYWYRQSLGQGPEFLIYFQGTGAADDSGLPNDRFFAVRPEGSVSTLKIQRTERGDSAVYLCASSPVGAGEQFFGPGTRLTVL.

The V call is TRBV19, the J call TRBJ1-5; D uncertain. This CDR3 comprises 16 residues. V was pared by 6 bases and J by 0 bases, with 15 bases between. CDR1 and CDR2 (germline): LNHDA, SQIVND (reference sequence). CDR3 loop: CASRPGTLYSNQPQHF. The CDR3 DNA reads as TGTGCCAGTAGGCCGGGAACTCTCTATAGCAATCAGCCCCAGCATTTT.

The genes are TRBV7-3 and TRBJ1-5, with 7 bases that match TRBD1. This CDR3 has 13 amino acids. Trimming at V came to 2 bases and at J to 6 bases, leaving 1 base not matched to a gene. CDR1 is SGHTA and CDR2 is FQGTGA in the germline V gene. CDR3 in DNA: TGTGCCAGCAGCTTAGACAGGGTTCAGCCCCAGCATTTT. Translating it yields CASSLDRVQPQHF. The variable domain in full, completed from reference TRBV7-3 and TRBJ1-5, reads GAGVSQTPSNKVTEKGKYVELRCDPISGHTALYWYRQSLGQGPEFLIYFQGTGAADDSGLPNDRFFAVRPEGSVSTLKIQRTERGDSAVYLCASSLDRVQPQHFGDGTRLSIL.

This sequence joins TRBV4-2 and TRBJ2-7; 9 nucleotides match TRBD1. V lost 3 bases, J lost 1 base, and 1 base stayed unmatched. CDR3 length: 14 amino acids. Germline values: CDR1 LGHNA, CDR2 YNFKEQ. The CDR3 protein is CASSQGQGSYEQYF. The CDR3 nucleotides read TGTGCCAGCAGCCAGGGACAGGGATCCTACGAGCAGTACTTC.

The chain couples TRBV5-6 to TRBJ1-2; a weak D match, TRBD1 (6 bases). V was trimmed by 1 base and J by 3 bases, leaving 19 bases between them. The CDR3 spans 17 residues. CDR1 and CDR2 (germline): SGHDT, YYEEEE. CDR3: CASSLSRGARFDYGYTF. CDR3 nucleotide sequence: TGTGCCAGCAGCTTGAGCAGGGGAGCTCGCTTCGACTATGGCTACACCTTC.